Listed here are 10 T cell receptor beta chains from one sample, sequenced in a study of T-cell memory formation after mild COVID-19. In TCRdb, the 5' RACE reads were re-called with MiXCR into one record per CDR3 protein. This sample has approximately 290,000 distinct CDR3 sequences, with roughly 15% found just once. Sequenced input: PBMCs or a T cell subset sorted from them (not recorded which). These receptors came from a man between 18 and 29 years old who had mild COVID-19 (a few samples of this study predate the infection). Cell type and time point are not known.

This clonotype appeared a few times. The chain carries TRBV6-5 and TRBJ2-1; no definite D call. CDR3 length: 11 amino acids. Trimming left V 6 bases short and J 7 bases short, with 7 bases between. From germline, CDR1 is MNHEY and CDR2 SVGAGI. Here the CDR3 DNA reads TGTGCCAGCAGACTCTCTAATGAGCAGTTCTTC. Translated: CASRLSNEQFF.

The chain is built from TRBV4-1 and TRBJ2-3; no clear D gene. Trimming shortened V by 0 bases and J by 6 bases, and 16 bases separated the two germline ends. Germline CDR1 and CDR2: MGHRA and YSYEKL. The CDR3 spans 16 residues. CDR3: CASSQDPGRFKDTQYF. In DNA, the CDR3 is TGCGCCAGCAGCCAAGATCCCGGACGATTCAAGGATACGCAGTATTTT.

This rearrangement joins TRBV7-9 to TRBJ2-3; weak D call: TRBD2 (5 bases). CDR1 is SEHNR, CDR2 FQNEAQ, per germline (reference sequence). The CDR3 contains 15 residues. V was shortened by 5 bases and J by 4 bases, with 16 bases between the two germline ends. The CDR3 spells CASSSNPSPPDTQYF. The CDR3 nucleotides are TGTGCCAGCAGCAGCAATCCTAGCCCCCCAGATACGCAGTATTTT. The full variable domain, rest sourced from reference TRBV7-9 and TRBJ2-3, is DTGVSQNPRHKITKRGQNVTFRCDPISEHNRLYWYRQTLGQGPEFLTYFQNEAQLEKSRLLSDRFSAERPKGSFSTLEIQRTEQGDSAMYLCASSSNPSPPDTQYFGPGTRLTVL.

This clonotype was observed a handful of times. V and J are TRBV29-1 and TRBJ2-1; D is tentatively TRBD1 or TRBD2 (5 bases each). Germline V gene sequence: CDR1 SQVTM, CDR2 ANQGSEA. The CDR3 sequence is 12 residues long. Trimming took 5 bases from V and 6 from J, leaving 11 bases between them. CDR3 loop: CSVFRDRNEQFF. The CDR3 DNA follows: TGCAGCGTTTTCCGGGACCGCAATGAGCAGTTCTTC.

This clonotype turned up a few times. V is TRBV27 and J is TRBJ2-5; 7 bases map to TRBD1. Germline trimming cut 4 bases from V and 5 bases from J; bases unmatched to any gene: 13. This CDR3 spans 16 amino acids. Germline CDR1 is MNHEY and CDR2 is SMNVEV (reference sequence). The CDR3 is CASSSGHRGGAETQYF. In DNA, the CDR3 is TGTGCCAGCAGTTCCGGACACAGGGGCGGTGCGGAGACCCAGTACTTC.

The rearrangement links TRBV18 to TRBJ1-6, with D possibly being TRBD1 (5 bases). CDR1 and CDR2 from the germline V gene are KGHSH and LQKENI. The CDR3 is 14 residues long. The germline V and J ends were trimmed by 1 base and 13 bases, with 14 bases remaining between them. CDR3 nucleotides: TGTGCCAGCTCACCACTGGGGGTGGGGACCCCCCTCCACTTT. It yields the protein CASSPLGVGTPLHF.

The chain has TRBV9 and TRBJ1-2; the D gene is possibly TRBD1 (5 bases). CDR1 and CDR2 (germline): SGDLS, YYNGEE. Trimming shortened V by 3 bases and J by 8 bases, and 17 bases separated the two germline ends. The CDR3 runs 14 residues. CDR3 DNA sequence: TGTGCCAGCAGCGCGATCAATGGGGGTGAAGGCTACACCTTC. This codes for CASSAINGGEGYTF. The entire variable domain, with the rest obtained from reference TRBV9 and TRBJ1-2, is as follows: DSGVTQTPKHLITATGQRVTLRCSPRSGDLSVYWYQQSLDQGLQFLIQYYNGEERAKGNILERFSAQQFPDLHSELNLSSLELGDSALYFCASSAINGGEGYTFGSGTRLTVV.

A word on this clonotype: Likely a read error: the CDR3 ends without its conserved phenylalanine or tryptophan. The chain couples TRBV5-1 to TRBJ2-1; TRBD1 or TRBD2 may be the D gene (5 bases each). Per germline, CDR1 SGHRS and CDR2 YFSETQ. V lost 0 bases and J lost 5, with 9 bases in between. CDR3 size: 14 residues. CDR3 amino acids: CASSLAGTDNEQFS. In DNA, the CDR3 is TGCGCCAGCAGCTTGGCCGGGACGGACAATGAGCAGTTCTCC.

This rearrangement joins TRBV4-2 to TRBJ2-3; TRBD2 matches at 7 bases. Germline trimming cut 4 bases from V and 1 base from J; bases unmatched to any gene: 11. The CDR3 contains 17 residues. Germline-derived CDR1 and CDR2 are LGHNA and YNFKEQ. The CDR3 DNA sequence: TGTGCCAGCAGCCTGAGACTCCCGGGACTACGCACAGATACGCAGTATTTT. Amino acids: CASSLRLPGLRTDTQYF.

This clonotype was observed a handful of times. The chain joins TRBV25-1 to TRBJ1-1; TRBD1 might be the D (6 bases). The germline V gene encodes CDR1 MGHDK and CDR2 SYGVNS. The length of the CDR3 is 17 residues. The germline V and J ends were trimmed by 4 bases and 1 base, with 19 bases remaining between them. The DNA for the CDR3 is TGTGCCAGCAGTGGATGGGATTTGACAGGTACGAACACTGAAGCTTTCTTT. Encoded protein: CASSGWDLTGTNTEAFF.